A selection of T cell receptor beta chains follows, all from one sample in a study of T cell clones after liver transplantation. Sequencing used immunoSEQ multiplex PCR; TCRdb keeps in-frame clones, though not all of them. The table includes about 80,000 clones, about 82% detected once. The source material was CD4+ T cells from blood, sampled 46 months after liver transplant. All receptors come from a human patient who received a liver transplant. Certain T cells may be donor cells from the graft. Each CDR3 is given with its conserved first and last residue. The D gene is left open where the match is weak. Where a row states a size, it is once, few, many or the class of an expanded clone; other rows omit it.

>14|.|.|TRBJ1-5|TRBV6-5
TGTGCCAGCTCTACGGGGGGGTACAATCAGCCCCAGCATTTT
CASSTGGYNQPQHF
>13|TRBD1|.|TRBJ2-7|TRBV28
TGTGCCAGCAGTAAGGGACAGTCCTACGAGCAGTACTTC
CASSKGQSYEQYF
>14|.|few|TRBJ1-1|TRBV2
TGTGCCAGCAGTGGGCAGGGTAGGAACACTGAAGCTTTCTTT
CASSGQGRNTEAFF
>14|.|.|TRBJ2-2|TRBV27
TGTGCCAGCAGTTTAGTGTTGAACACCGGGGAGCTGTTTTTT
CASSLVLNTGELFF
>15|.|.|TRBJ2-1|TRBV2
TGTGCCAGCAGTGCTAAGACAGGCTCCTACAATGAGCAGTTCTTC
CASSAKTGSYNEQFF
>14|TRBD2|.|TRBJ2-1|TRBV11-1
TGTGCCAGCAGCCCCGCGGGGGGCAGTCGGCCGCAGTTCTTC
CASSPAGGSRPQFF
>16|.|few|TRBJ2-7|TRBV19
TGTGCCAGTAGTAAGACCAGGGTTTTAAGGTCCTACGAGCAGTACTTC
CASSKTRVLRSYEQYF
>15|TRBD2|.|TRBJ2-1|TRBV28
TGTGCCAGCAGTTTACCGGGACTAGATAGTTCAAATTGGTTCTTC
CASSLPGLDSSNWFF
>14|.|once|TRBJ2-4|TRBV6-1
TGTGCCAGCAGTGGCACAGGGTCGGAAAACATTCAGTACTTC
CASSGTGSENIQYF
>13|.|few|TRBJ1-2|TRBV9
TGTGCCAGCACCCCGACTGGTAGCTATGGCTACACCTTC
CASTPTGSYGYTF
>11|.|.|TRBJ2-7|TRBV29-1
TGCAGCGCCGGGTCGGTGTCCGAGCAGTACTTC
CSAGSVSEQYF
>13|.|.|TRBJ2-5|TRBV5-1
TGCGCCAGCAGCTTGTTTGCGGCAGAGACCCAGTACTTC
CASSLFAAETQYF
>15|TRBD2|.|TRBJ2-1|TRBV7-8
TGTGCCAGCAGCTCCTACCGGACTAGTCGGAATGAGCAGTTCTTC
CASSSYRTSRNEQFF
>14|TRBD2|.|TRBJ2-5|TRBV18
TGTGCCAGCTCACCGGGGACTAGCCTAGAGACCCAGTACTTC
CASSPGTSLETQYF
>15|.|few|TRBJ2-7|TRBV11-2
TGTGCCAGCAGCACTACTACGCAGAGCTCCTACGAGCAGTACTTC
CASSTTTQSSYEQYF
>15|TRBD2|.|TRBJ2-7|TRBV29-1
TGCAGCGTTCTGCGACTAGCGGGCACCTCCTACGAGCAGTACTTC
CSVLRLAGTSYEQYF
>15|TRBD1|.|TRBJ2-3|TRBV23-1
TGCGCCAGCCCCCGACAGGGAATTATATTGGATACGCAGTATTTT
CASPRQGIILDTQYF
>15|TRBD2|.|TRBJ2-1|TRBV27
TGTGCCAGCACCTTAAGGGAGGGCGCGGGAAATGAGCAGTTCTTC
CASTLREGAGNEQFF
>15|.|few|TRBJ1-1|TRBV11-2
TGTGCCAGCAGCTTATTTCCTGGACCGAACACTGAAGCTTTCTTT
CASSLFPGPNTEAFF
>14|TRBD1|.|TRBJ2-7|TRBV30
TGTGCCTGGACTAAGGGGACAGGGCTACGAGGAAGGGCTTTC
CAWTKGTGLRGRAF
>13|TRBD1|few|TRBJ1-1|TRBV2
TGTGCCAGCAGTCAGGGGGTCAGTACTGAAGCTTTCTTT
CASSQGVSTEAFF
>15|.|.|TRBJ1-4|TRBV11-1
TGTGCCAGCAGCCCCGCAGGGCGGACTAATGAAAAACTGTTTTTT
CASSPAGRTNEKLFF
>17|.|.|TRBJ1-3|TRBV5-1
TGCGCCAGCAGCTTTAATGCAGGGTTTTATTCTGGAAACACCATATATTTT
CASSFNAGFYSGNTIYF
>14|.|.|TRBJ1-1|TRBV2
TGTGCCAGCAGCACCGTTCACCAAGACACTGAAGCTTTCTTT
CASSTVHQDTEAFF
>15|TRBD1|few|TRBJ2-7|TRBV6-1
TGTGCCAGCAGTGAATGGACAGGGGCGTCCTACGAGCAGTACTTC
CASSEWTGASYEQYF
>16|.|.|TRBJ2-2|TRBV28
TGTGCCAGCAGTTTAGTCAACAGGAGTCCGACTGGGGAGCTGTTTTTT
CASSLVNRSPTGELFF
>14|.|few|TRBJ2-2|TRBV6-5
TGTGCCAGCAGGAGGACATCGGCCACCGGGGAGCTGTTTTTT
CASRRTSATGELFF
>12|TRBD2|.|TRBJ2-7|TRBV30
TGTGCCTGCTGGGGGGGGGCCTACGAGCAGTACTTC
CACWGGAYEQYF
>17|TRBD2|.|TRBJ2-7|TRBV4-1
TGCGCCAGCAGCCAAGGCGTCCATCTAGCGGCATACTACGAGCAGTACTTC
CASSQGVHLAAYYEQYF
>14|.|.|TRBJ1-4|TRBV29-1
TGCAGCGTTACGGGACAAGCAACTAATGAAAAACTGTTTTTT
CSVTGQATNEKLFF
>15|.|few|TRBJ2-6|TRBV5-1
TGCGCCAGCAGCTTGATTGATCCTGGGGCCAACGTCCTGACTTTC
CASSLIDPGANVLTF
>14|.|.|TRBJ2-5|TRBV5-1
TGCGCCAGCAGCTTGAGGCAGAGGCGGGAGACCCAGTACTTC
CASSLRQRRETQYF